The rows below give T cell receptor beta chains drawn from one sample of a study of T cell changes during pregnancy in multiple sclerosis. TCRdb's table, derived via immunoSEQ multiplex PCR, lists solely in-frame clones and lacks some. Of 75,000 to 100,000 clones detected, about 91% appear once; the ten largest clones hold roughly 2.3%. Here the sequenced sample was peripheral blood, taken after pregnancy. All receptors come from a female donor in good health, enrolled as a control in a pregnancy study. CDR3s include the opening cysteine and the closing phenylalanine or tryptophan. The D gene is left open where the match is weak. Where a row states a size, it is once, few, many or the class of an expanded clone; other rows omit it.

CDR3 DNA,CDR3 protein,V gene,D gene,J gene,clone size
TGTGCCAGTAGGGAGACAGTTGGGGAGACCCAGTACTTC,CASRETVGETQYF,TRBV19,NA,TRBJ2-5,NA
TGTGCCTGGAGTACAGGGGAAGATCAGCCCCAGCATTTT,CAWSTGEDQPQHF,TRBV30,TRBD1,TRBJ1-5,NA
TGTGCCAGCAGAGCACCTTCGGCGGGAGGGTTTGGAGAGCAGTACTTC,CASRAPSAGGFGEQYF,TRBV28,TRBD2,TRBJ2-7,many
TGCAGCGTTGGGACAGGCCTGAACACTGAAGCTTTCTTT,CSVGTGLNTEAFF,TRBV29-1,TRBD1,TRBJ1-1,NA
TGTGCCAGCAGCTCAACAGGGGGAGTTGTTTCGGATGAAAAACTGTTTTTT,CASSSTGGVVSDEKLFF,TRBV11-1,TRBD1,TRBJ1-4,once
TGTGCCAGCAGCTTAGTCAGAAGCACAGATACGCAGTATTTT,CASSLVRSTDTQYF,TRBV7-2,NA,TRBJ2-3,NA
TGTGCCTGGAGTGACCGACAGGGTACCAATGGCTACACCTTC,CAWSDRQGTNGYTF,TRBV30,TRBD1,TRBJ1-2,NA
TGTGCCGTCGGGCTGGGGAGCTACGAGCAGTACTTC,CAVGLGSYEQYF,TRBV10-3,NA,TRBJ2-7,NA
TGTGCCAGCAGCGTAGAACTGGCCGGGGGGGATGAGCAGTTCTTC,CASSVELAGGDEQFF,TRBV9,TRBD2,TRBJ2-1,NA
TGTGCCAGCAGTGACGGGGGATTCTATGGCTACACCTTC,CASSDGGFYGYTF,TRBV2,NA,TRBJ1-2,NA
TGTGCCAGTAGTATAGCAGTCCAAGAGACCCAGTACTTC,CASSIAVQETQYF,TRBV19,NA,TRBJ2-5,NA
TGCGCCAGCATTCGGGACAGGGGGCGGGGGCTGAACACTGAAGCTTTCTTT,CASIRDRGRGLNTEAFF,TRBV5-1,TRBD1,TRBJ1-1,once
TGCAGCGTTGAGACAGGGCAAACTGAAGCTTTCTTT,CSVETGQTEAFF,TRBV29-1,TRBD1,TRBJ1-1,NA
TGTGCCAGTCGCCAGGGACTGAACTATGGCTACACCTTC,CASRQGLNYGYTF,TRBV19,NA,TRBJ1-2,NA
TGCGCCAGCAGTTCCGGGGTGGAATATCAGCCCCAGCATTTT,CASSSGVEYQPQHF,TRBV5-1,NA,TRBJ1-5,NA
TGTGCCAGCAGCTCCCCTGGACTACCCAGATGGGAGACCCAGTACTTC,CASSSPGLPRWETQYF,TRBV7-9,NA,TRBJ2-5,NA
TGTGCCATCAGAGATTCCGGGGGGCGGAACGAGCAGTACTTC,CAIRDSGGRNEQYF,TRBV10-3,NA,TRBJ2-7,once
TGTGCCATCAGTGACCCGCTAGCGACAGATACGCAGTATTTT,CAISDPLATDTQYF,TRBV10-3,NA,TRBJ2-3,NA
TGTGCCAGCAGCCCCTTAACAAATACGCAGTATTTT,CASSPLTNTQYF,TRBV7-2,NA,TRBJ2-3,NA
TGTGCCAGCAGAAATTCTAGCACAGATACGCAGTATTTT,CASRNSSTDTQYF,TRBV6-5,NA,TRBJ2-3,NA
TGCGCCAGCAGCCAAGGGGGAGGGGGCTACGAGCAGTACTTC,CASSQGGGGYEQYF,TRBV4-1,NA,TRBJ2-7,NA
TGTGCCAGCAGCCCATACCCGGGGGGGGCAGAAGGCTACACCTTC,CASSPYPGGAEGYTF,TRBV7-2,NA,TRBJ1-2,NA
TGCGCCAGCAGTCAACCGGGGGGAGGCACAGATACGCAGTATTTT,CASSQPGGGTDTQYF,TRBV10-2,TRBD2,TRBJ2-3,NA
TGCAGCTTCGGGGGTGGCAATGAGCAGTTCTTC,CSFGGGNEQFF,TRBV29-1,NA,TRBJ2-1,once
TGTGCCAGTAGTTTGGGGGGGACAGATACGCAGTATTTT,CASSLGGTDTQYF,TRBV19,TRBD2,TRBJ2-3,once
TGTGCCAGTACTCCTAGCGGGAGCTCCTACGAGCAGTACTTC,CASTPSGSSYEQYF,TRBV19,TRBD2,TRBJ2-7,NA